These 10 T cell receptor beta chains originate from one sample sequenced in a study of shared clonotypes between healthy human individuals. This table comes from immunoSEQ multiplex PCR, and its TCRdb copy is limited to in-frame clones, with some not included. Altogether about 1.1 million clones are present, 78% being singletons, with the ten largest covering around 0.6%. The specimen sequenced was memory CD4+ T cells from PBMCs. This sample's subset: CD45RA-negative fraction. The receptors derive from a man aged 18 to 29 in good health. Some clones in this sample may be carry-over from other donors' samples.

The chain employs TRBV5-4 and TRBJ2-2; TRBD2 might be the D (6 bases). V dropped 4 bases and J dropped 0 bases, with 16 bases sitting between them. This CDR3 has 17 amino acids. Germline CDR1 reads SGHNT; CDR2 reads YYREEE (reference sequence). This chain's CDR3 is CASSLLGRGANTGELFF. The CDR3 nucleotides are TGTGCCAGCAGCCTTCTCGGGCGGGGCGCGAACACCGGGGAGCTGTTTTTT.

The chain uses TRBV7-8 and TRBJ2-7, with D possibly matching TRBD1 (6 bases). CDR3 length: 16 amino acids. Per germline, CDR1 SGHVS and CDR2 FQNEAQ. With 1 base removed from V and 0 bases from J, the gap between germline ends came to 13 bases. Here the CDR3 reads CASSLGGWGPSYEQYF. CDR3 coding DNA: TGTGCCAGCAGCTTAGGAGGGTGGGGGCCCTCCTACGAGCAGTACTTC.

V is TRBV4-3 and J is TRBJ1-5, with D uncertain. Germline V lookup: CDR1 LGHNA, CDR2 YSLEER. This CDR3 is built from 13 residues. Between the trimmed V and J ends, which lost 0 bases and 5 bases, there was a span of 5 bases. CDR3 sequence (DNA): TGCGCCAGCAGCCAAGACGGGTATCAGCCCCAGCATTTT. Its protein product is CASSQDGYQPQHF.

This rearrangement joins TRBV7-2 to TRBJ1-1; D is ambiguous. V was clipped by 2 bases and J by 0 bases, with 7 bases between them. Germline V lookup: CDR1 SGHTA, CDR2 FQGNSA. This CDR3 comprises 14 residues. The CDR3, as DNA: TGTGCCAGCAGCTTACGGGGAATGAACACTGAAGCTTTCTTT. It specifies CASSLRGMNTEAFF.

This clone has only a few counts. The V call is TRBV28, the J call TRBJ1-1; D gene unclear. Germline V gives CDR1 MDHEN, CDR2 SYDVKM. This CDR3 is built from 11 residues. V dropped 8 bases and J dropped 7 bases, with 11 bases sitting between them. The CDR3 sequence: CASHAPNEAFF. The CDR3 DNA is TGTGCCAGCCATGCCCCGAATGAAGCTTTCTTT.

The chain has TRBV4-1 and TRBJ2-1; D could derive from TRBD1 or TRBD2 (5 bases each). V dropped 1 base and J dropped 0 bases, with 16 bases sitting between them. CDR1 and CDR2 (germline): MGHRA, YSYEKL. This CDR3 is built from 18 residues. The CDR3 reads CASSQGMGRVRSYNEQFF. CDR3 coding DNA: TGCGCCAGCAGCCAAGGAATGGGGCGGGTCCGCTCCTACAATGAGCAGTTCTTC.

About this clone itself: A much larger clone lies a single base off, so this may be a read error. The genes are TRBV29-1 and TRBJ2-7; 9 nucleotides match TRBD2. CDR1 is SQVTM, CDR2 ANQGSEA, per germline. V was clipped by 0 bases and J by 2 bases; unmatched bases: 17. The CDR3 loop spans 19 amino acids. In DNA, the CDR3 is TGCAGCGTTGAAGAGGGGACACTAAGGGTAGCGGGAGAAACCTACGAGCAGTACTTC. Translating it yields CSVEEGTLRVAGETYEQYF.

Turning to this clone: At the DNA level, this CDR3 is encoded by other sequences in the same sample as well. The J gene is TRBJ1-1, the V gene TRBV28; D might be TRBD1 (6 bases). Germline values: CDR1 MDHEN, CDR2 SYDVKM. V was pared by 5 bases and J by 1 base, with 14 bases between. The CDR3 spans 15 residues. The CDR3 DNA follows: TGTGCCAGCAGTCCCACGACAGGAGGGAACACTGAAGCTTTCTTT. Amino acids: CASSPTTGGNTEAFF.

Remarks on this clone: Other DNA sequences in this specimen translate into the identical CDR3. The gene calls are TRBV4-2 and TRBJ2-7; D unclear. The V and J ends lost 1 base and 0 bases respectively, with 1 base between them. The CDR3 has 12 residues. From germline, CDR1 is LGHNA and CDR2 YNFKEQ. This CDR3 is CASSQGSYEQYF. CDR3 nucleotides: TGTGCCAGCAGCCAAGGCTCCTACGAGCAGTACTTC.

The chain is built from TRBV9 and TRBJ1-2; D may be TRBD1 (6 bases). The CDR3 totals 14 residues. V was trimmed by 3 bases and J by 2 bases, leaving 11 bases between them. Germline CDR1 is SGDLS and CDR2 is YYNGEE. CDR3 sequence: CASSARQVNYGYTF. Here the CDR3 DNA reads TGTGCCAGCAGCGCCCGACAGGTGAACTATGGCTACACCTTC.